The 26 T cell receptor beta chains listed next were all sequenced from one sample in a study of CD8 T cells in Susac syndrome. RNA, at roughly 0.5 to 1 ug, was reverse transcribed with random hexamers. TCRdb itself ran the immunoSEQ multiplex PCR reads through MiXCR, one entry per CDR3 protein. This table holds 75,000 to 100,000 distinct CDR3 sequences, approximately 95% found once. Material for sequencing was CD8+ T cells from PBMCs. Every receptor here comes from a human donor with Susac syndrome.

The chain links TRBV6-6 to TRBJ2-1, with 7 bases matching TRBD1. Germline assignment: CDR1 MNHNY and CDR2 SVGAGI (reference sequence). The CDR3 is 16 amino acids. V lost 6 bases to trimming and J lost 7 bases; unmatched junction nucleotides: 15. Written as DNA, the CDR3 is TGTGCCAGCAGAATCTCGACAGGGCATTTGAGAAATGAGCAGTTCTTC. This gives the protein CASRISTGHLRNEQFF.

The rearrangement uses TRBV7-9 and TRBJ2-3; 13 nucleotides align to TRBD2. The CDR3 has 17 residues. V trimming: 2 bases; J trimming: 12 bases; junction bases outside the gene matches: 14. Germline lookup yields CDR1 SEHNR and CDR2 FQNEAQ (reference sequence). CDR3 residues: CASSLKGLAGSVESQYF. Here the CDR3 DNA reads TGTGCCAGCAGCTTAAAGGGACTAGCGGGAAGCGTAGAGTCACAGTATTTT.

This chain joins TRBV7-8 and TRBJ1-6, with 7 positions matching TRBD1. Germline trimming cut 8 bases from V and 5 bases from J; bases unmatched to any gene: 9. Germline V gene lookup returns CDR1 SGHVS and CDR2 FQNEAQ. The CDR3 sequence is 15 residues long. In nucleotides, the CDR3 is TGTGCCAGCGGGAGACAGGGCTATAATAATTCACCCCTCCACTTT. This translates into CASGRQGYNNSPLHF.

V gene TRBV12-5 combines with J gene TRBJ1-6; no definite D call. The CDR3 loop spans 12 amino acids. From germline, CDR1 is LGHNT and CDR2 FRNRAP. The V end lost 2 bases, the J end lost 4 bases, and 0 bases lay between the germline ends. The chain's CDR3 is CASGLYNSPLHF. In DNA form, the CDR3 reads TGTGCTAGTGGTTTGTATAATTCACCCCTCCACTTT. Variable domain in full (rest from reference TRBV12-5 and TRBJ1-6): DARVTQTPRHKVTEMGQEVTMRCQPILGHNTVFWYRQTMMQGLELLAYFRNRAPLDDSGMPKDRFSAEMPDATLATLKIQPSEPRDSAVYFCASGLYNSPLHFGNGTRLTVT.

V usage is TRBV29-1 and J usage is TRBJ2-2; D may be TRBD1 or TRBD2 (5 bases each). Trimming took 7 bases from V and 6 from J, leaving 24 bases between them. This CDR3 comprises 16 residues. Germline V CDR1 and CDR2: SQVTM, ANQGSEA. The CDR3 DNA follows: TGCAGCGCTGGGGGATCGGGGAAAATACCACCCGGGGAGCTGTTTTTT. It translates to CSAGGSGKIPPGELFF.

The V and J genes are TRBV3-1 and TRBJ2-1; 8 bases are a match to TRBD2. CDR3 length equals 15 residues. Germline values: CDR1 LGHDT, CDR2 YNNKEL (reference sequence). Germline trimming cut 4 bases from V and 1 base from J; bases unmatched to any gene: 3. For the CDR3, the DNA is TGTGCCAGCAGCCCGGGACTAGAGTCCTACAATGAGCAGTTCTTC. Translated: CASSPGLESYNEQFF.

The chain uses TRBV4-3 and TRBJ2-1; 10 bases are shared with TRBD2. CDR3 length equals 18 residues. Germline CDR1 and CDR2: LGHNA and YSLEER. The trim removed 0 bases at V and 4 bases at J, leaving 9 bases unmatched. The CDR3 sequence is CASSQEGAGGPKYNEQFF. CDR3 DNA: TGCGCCAGCAGCCAAGAGGGAGCGGGAGGGCCCAAATACAATGAGCAGTTCTTC.

CDR3 bases: TGTGCCAGCAGCTTACAGGGTAGTTACGAGCAGTACTTC. The encoded protein is CASSLQGSYEQYF. The chain combines TRBV13 with TRBJ2-7; possibly TRBD1 for D (5 bases). Trimming cost V 2 bases and J 4 bases, with 9 bases left between them. The CDR3 totals 13 residues. Per the germline V gene, CDR1 is PRHDT and CDR2 is FYEKMQ (reference sequence).

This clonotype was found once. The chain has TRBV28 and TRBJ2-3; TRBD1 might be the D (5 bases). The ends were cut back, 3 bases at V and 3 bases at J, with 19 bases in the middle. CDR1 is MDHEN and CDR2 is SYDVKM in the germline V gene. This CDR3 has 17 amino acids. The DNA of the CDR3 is TGTGCCAGCAGTTTCTTACAGGACCATCCGGAAACAGATACGCAGTATTTT. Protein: CASSFLQDHPETDTQYF. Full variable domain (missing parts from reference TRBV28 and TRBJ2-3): DVKVTQSSRYLVKRTGEKVFLECVQDMDHENMFWYRQDPGLGLRLIYFSYDVKMKEKGDIPEGYSVSREKKERFSLILESASTNQTSMYLCASSFLQDHPETDTQYFGPGTRLTVL.

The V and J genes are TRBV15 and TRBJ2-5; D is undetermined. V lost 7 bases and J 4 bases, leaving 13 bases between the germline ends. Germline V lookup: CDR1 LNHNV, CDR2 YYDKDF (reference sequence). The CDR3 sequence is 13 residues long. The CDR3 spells CATTPESIETQYF. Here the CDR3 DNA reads TGTGCCACCACCCCGGAGAGCATAGAGACCCAGTACTTC.

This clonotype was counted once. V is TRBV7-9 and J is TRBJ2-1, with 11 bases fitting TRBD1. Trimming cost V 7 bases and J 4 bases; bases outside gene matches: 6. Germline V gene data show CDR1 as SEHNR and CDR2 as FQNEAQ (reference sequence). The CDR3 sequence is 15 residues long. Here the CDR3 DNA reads TGTGCCAGCAAGCAGGACAGGGGGCTTTACAATGAGCAGTTCTTC. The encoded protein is CASKQDRGLYNEQFF.

CDR3 in DNA: TGTGCCAGCAGGTATATTTTGGAAGATCAGCCCCAGCATTTT. Its translation: CASRYILEDQPQHF. V and J are TRBV6-5 and TRBJ1-5; no firm D call. The CDR3 totals 14 residues. The V gene's germline CDR1 is MNHEY and CDR2 SVGAGI. The V end lost 6 bases, the J end lost 5 bases, and 14 bases lay between the germline ends.

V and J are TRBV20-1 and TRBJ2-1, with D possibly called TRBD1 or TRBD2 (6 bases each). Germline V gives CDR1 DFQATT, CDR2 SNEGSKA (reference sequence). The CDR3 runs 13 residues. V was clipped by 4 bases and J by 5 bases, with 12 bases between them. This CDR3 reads CSATIRGDNEQFF. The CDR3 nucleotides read TGCAGTGCTACGATTAGGGGGGACAATGAGCAGTTCTTC.

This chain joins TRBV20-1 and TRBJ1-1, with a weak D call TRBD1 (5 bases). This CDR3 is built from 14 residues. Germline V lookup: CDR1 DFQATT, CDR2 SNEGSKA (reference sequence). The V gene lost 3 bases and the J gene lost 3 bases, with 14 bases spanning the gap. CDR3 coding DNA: TGCAGTGCTAGCCCAGGGTGGGGGGACACTGAAGCTTTCTTT. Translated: CSASPGWGDTEAFF.

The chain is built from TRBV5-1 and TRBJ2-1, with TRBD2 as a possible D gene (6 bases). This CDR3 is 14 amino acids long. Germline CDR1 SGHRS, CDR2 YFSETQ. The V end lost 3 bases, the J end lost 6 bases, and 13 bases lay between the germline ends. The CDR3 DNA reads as TGCGCCAGCAGCTGGACGTCGGGAGTCAATGAGCAGTTCTTC. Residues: CASSWTSGVNEQFF. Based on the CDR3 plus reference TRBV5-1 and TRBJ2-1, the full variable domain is KAGVTQTPRYLIKTRGQQVTLSCSPISGHRSVSWYQQTPGQGLQFLFEYFSETQRNKGNFPGRFSGRQFSNSRSEMNVSTLELGDSALYLCASSWTSGVNEQFFGPGTRLTVL.

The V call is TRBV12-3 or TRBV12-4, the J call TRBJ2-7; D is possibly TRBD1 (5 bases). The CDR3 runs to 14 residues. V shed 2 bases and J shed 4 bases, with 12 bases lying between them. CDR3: CASSLLQGAYEQYF. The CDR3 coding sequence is TGTGCCAGCAGTTTACTCCAGGGCGCTTACGAGCAGTACTTC.

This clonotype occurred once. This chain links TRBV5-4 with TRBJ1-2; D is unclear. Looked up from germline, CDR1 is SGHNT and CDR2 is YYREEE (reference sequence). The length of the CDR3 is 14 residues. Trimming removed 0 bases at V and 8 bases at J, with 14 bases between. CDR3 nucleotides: TGTGCCAGCAGCTTGGGGACCCTGCTCGACGGCTACACCTTC. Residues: CASSLGTLLDGYTF.

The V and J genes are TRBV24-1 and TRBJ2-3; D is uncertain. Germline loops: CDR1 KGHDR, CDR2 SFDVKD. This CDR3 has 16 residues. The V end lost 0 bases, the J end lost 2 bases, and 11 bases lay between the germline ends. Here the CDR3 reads CATSDLKDPPTDTQYF. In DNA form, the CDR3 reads TGTGCCACCAGTGATTTGAAAGACCCCCCCACAGATACGCAGTATTTT.

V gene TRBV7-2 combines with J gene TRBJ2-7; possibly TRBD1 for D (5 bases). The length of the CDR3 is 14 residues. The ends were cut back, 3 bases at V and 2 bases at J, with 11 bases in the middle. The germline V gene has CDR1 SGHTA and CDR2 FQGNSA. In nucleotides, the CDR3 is TGTGCCAGCAGCTTTACGCAGGGAACCTACGAGCAGTACTTC. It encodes CASSFTQGTYEQYF. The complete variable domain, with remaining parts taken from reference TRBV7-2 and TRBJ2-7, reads GAGVSQSPSNKVTEKGKDVELRCDPISGHTALYWYRQSLGQGLEFLIYFQGNSAPDKSGLPSDRFSAERTGGSVSTLTIQRTQQEDSAVYLCASSFTQGTYEQYFGPGTRLTVT.

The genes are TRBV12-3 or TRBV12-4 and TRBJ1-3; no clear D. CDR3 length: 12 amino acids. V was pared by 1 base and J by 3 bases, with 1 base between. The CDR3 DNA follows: TGTGCCAGCAGTTTAGGTGGAAACACCATATATTTT. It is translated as CASSLGGNTIYF.

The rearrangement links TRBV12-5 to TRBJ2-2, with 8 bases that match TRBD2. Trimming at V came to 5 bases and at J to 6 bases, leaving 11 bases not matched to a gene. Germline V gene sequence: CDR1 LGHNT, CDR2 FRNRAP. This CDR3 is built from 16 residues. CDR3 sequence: CASGLQRGGVAGELFF. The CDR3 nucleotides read TGTGCTAGTGGTCTGCAACGGGGGGGCGTAGCCGGGGAGCTGTTTTTT.

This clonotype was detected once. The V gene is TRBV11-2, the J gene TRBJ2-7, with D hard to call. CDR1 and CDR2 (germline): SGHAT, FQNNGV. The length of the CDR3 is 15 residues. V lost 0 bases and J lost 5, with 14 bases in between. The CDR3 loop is CASSLDGGSRNEQYF. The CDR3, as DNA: TGTGCCAGCAGCTTAGATGGTGGGTCGCGGAACGAGCAGTACTTC.

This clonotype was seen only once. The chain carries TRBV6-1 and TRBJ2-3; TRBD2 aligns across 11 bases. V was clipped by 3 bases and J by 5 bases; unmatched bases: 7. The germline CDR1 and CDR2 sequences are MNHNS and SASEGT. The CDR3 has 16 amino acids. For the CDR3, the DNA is TGTGCCAGCAGTGAGTCTAGCGGGGGGCCGGGAGATACGCAGTATTTT. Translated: CASSESSGGPGDTQYF.

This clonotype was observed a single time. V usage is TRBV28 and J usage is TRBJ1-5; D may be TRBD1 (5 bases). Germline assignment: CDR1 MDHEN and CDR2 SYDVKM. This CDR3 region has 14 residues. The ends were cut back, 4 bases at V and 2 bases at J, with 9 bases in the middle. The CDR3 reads CASSSDRRNQPQHF. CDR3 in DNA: TGTGCCAGCAGTTCCGACAGACGCAATCAGCCCCAGCATTTT.

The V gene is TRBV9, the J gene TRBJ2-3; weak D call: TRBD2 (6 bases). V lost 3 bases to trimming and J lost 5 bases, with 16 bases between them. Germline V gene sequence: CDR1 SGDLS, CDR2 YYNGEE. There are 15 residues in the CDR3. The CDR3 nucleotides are TGTGCCAGCAGCGGACTTAGCGGACGGGAAGATACGCAGTATTTT. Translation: CASSGLSGREDTQYF.

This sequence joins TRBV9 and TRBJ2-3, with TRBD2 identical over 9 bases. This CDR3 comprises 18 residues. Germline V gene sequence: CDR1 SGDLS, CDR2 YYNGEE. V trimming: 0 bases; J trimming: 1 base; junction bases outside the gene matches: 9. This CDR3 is CASSVESRGRAGTDTQYF. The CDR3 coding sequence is TGTGCCAGCAGCGTAGAGAGTCGCGGGAGGGCCGGCACAGATACGCAGTATTTT.